The rows below give T cell receptor beta chains drawn from one sample of a study of CD8 T cells in Susac syndrome. TCRdb called the immunoSEQ multiplex PCR reads again in MiXCR, with one record for every CDR3 protein. The data contain 130,000 to 150,000 distinct CDR3 sequences, approximately 93% of them singletons. Sequenced: CD4+ T cells from PBMCs. These TCRs come from a human donor in good health. CDR3s include the opening cysteine and the closing phenylalanine or tryptophan. The order of the fields is D gene, V gene, clone size, J gene, CDR3 DNA, CDR3 protein. D genes are given only for firm matches. Clone size is stated in some rows and not others, as once, few, many or a class when expanded.

TRBD1	TRBV10-3	NA	TRBJ1-2	TGTGCCATCAATAGGGACAGGGACGCTTATGGCTACACCTTC	CAINRDRDAYGYTF
NA	TRBV7-2	NA	TRBJ2-7	TGTGCCAGCAGCCACCCCCCCCACGAGCAGTACTTC	CASSHPPHEQYF
NA	TRBV2	NA	TRBJ2-7	TGTGCCAGCAGTGCACACTACGAGCAGTACTTC	CASSAHYEQYF
NA	TRBV5-4	NA	TRBJ1-2	TGTGCCAGCAGCCCCCGAGCGGGTGGCTACACCTTC	CASSPRAGGYTF
NA	TRBV6-5	NA	TRBJ1-1	TGTGCCAGCAGTTACTCAATGGGGCCGCGATCGAACACTGAAGCTTTCTTT	CASSYSMGPRSNTEAFF
NA	TRBV3-1	NA	TRBJ1-5	TGTGCCAGCAGCCAAGATACGACAAGTCGTCAGCCCCAGCATTTT	CASSQDTTSRQPQHF
TRBD1	TRBV28	NA	TRBJ2-7	TGTGCCAGCAGTTCCTCCGGGACAGGGGCCTTTGAGCAGTACTTC	CASSSSGTGAFEQYF
NA	TRBV30	NA	TRBJ1-1	TGTGCCTGGAAGGACAGCCCGGCGGACACTGAAGCTTTCTTT	CAWKDSPADTEAFF
NA	TRBV14	once	TRBJ1-2	TGTGCCAGCAGCCAATGGGACGTGTTGAACTATGGCTACACCTTC	CASSQWDVLNYGYTF
NA	TRBV6-5	NA	TRBJ1-4	TGTGCCAGCAGTTACACCGACGGTGCAACTAATGAAAAACTGTTTTTT	CASSYTDGATNEKLFF
TRBD2	TRBV20-1	NA	TRBJ2-7	TGCAGTTCCCAAAGACATAGCGGGAGCTCCCCGCGGGAGCAGTACTTC	CSSQRHSGSSPREQYF
TRBD2	TRBV5-1	NA	TRBJ2-3	TGCGCCAGCAGCTCCAGACTAGCGGGAGGGCCAGATACGCAGTATTTT	CASSSRLAGGPDTQYF
TRBD2	TRBV20-1	NA	TRBJ2-7	TGCAGTGCTAGTCGGCTAGCGGAGGAGGGCGAGCAGTACTTC	CSASRLAEEGEQYF
TRBD1	TRBV19	NA	TRBJ1-2	TGTGCCAGTAGGCCGGGACAGGCGACCTATGGCTACACCTTC	CASRPGQATYGYTF
TRBD1	TRBV10-3	NA	TRBJ1-2	TGTGCCATCAGGGACAGGGGGGACTATGGCTACACCTTC	CAIRDRGDYGYTF
TRBD1	TRBV5-8	NA	TRBJ1-1	TGTGCCAGCAGCTTGGACAGGGGGAGGAGGACTGAAGCTTTCTTT	CASSLDRGRRTEAFF
NA	TRBV12-3/TRBV12-4	once	TRBJ2-3	TGTGCCAGCACCGAGCGGAGCCGCACAGATACGCAGTATTTT	CASTERSRTDTQYF
NA	TRBV25-1	NA	TRBJ1-2	TGTGCCAGCAGTTCGCCTGTTGGCTACACCTTC	CASSSPVGYTF